The sequence of this TCR beta chain was determined in a study of T cell repertoires in cytomegalovirus infection. Study as a whole: Use of recently identified HLA-C-restricted and well-studied HLA-B-restricted CMV epitopes was part of the study. Study-wide results and caveats: CMV-specific TCR beta clonotypes restricted by HLA-C were the ones dominating the ex vivo response.

TCRdb reprocessed the reads via MiXCR and lists one record per CDR3 protein. The table includes some 940,000 distinct CDR3 sequences, around 30% detected once. Points on this clonotype: What it recognizes is unknown.

The V gene's germline CDR1 is SGHNT and CDR2 YYREEE (reference sequence). V gave up 1 base and J gave up 2 bases, with 10 bases separating them. The CDR3 spans 15 residues. The sequences come from cultured CD8+ T cells from PBMCs, collected from culture after CMV antigen stimulation. The sequence came from a human donor in good health (CMV status not recorded). Some clones in this sample may be carry-over from other donors' samples. The gene calls are TRBV5-4 and TRBJ1-3; D unclear. The CDR3 sequence is CASSLSTLTGNTIYF. The CDR3 DNA reads TGTGCCAGCAGCTTGTCAACCCTGACTGGAAACACCATATATTTT.